The present TCR beta chain was sequenced within a study of blood T cells in healthy people across ages. On the study more broadly: About one barcoded TCR beta cDNA was captured per two T cells.

The second PCR ran about 6 to 11 cycles with a sample-barcoded 5' primer and J-beta primers. TCRdb re-derived calls from the 5' RACE reads in MiXCR, one entry per CDR3 protein. The sample records 600,000 or so distinct CDR3 sequences, about 30% being singletons. A word on this clonotype: Its matching antigen is unknown.

Germline lookup yields CDR1 SGDLS and CDR2 YYNGEE. The V segment lost 0 bases and the J segment 5 bases; nucleotides outside the gene matches: 7. The CDR3 loop spans 16 amino acids. Total RNA extracted from each sample amounted to at least 5 micrograms. General observations from the study: A strong correlation was seen between TCR beta diversity and naive T cell percentage.

This chain links TRBV9 with TRBJ2-5, with 10 bases matching TRBD2. The source is a woman at least 80 years old in good health. The sample consisted of blood. This chain's CDR3 is CASSVVSGGARETQYF. CDR3 in DNA: TGTGCCAGCAGCGTAGTCAGCGGGGGGGCGCGGGAGACCCAGTACTTC.